One sample yielded the 28 T cell receptor beta chains listed below, sequenced in a study of patients and donors after allogeneic stem cell transplantation. TCRdb itself ran the RT-PCR reads through MiXCR, one entry per CDR3 protein. Of tens of thousands of distinct CDR3 sequences listed, roughly 30% were seen once; the top ten hold about 78%. The sample taken for sequencing was blood, either unsorted or a sorted T cell fraction (not recorded which). All receptors come from a human donor who was either an allogeneic HSCT recipient or a stem cell or donor lymphocyte infusion donor (not recorded which). It is not recorded whose cells these are; they may come from a transplant donor.

This clonotype was detected a few times. The rearrangement joins TRBV5-1 to TRBJ1-2; D not resolved. Looked up from germline, CDR1 is SGHRS and CDR2 is YFSETQ. The CDR3 consists of 12 residues. The ends were cut back, 5 bases at V and 6 bases at J, with 11 bases in the middle. The CDR3 sequence: CASRDGPHGYTF. The CDR3 nucleotides are TGCGCCAGCAGGGACGGCCCCCATGGCTACACCTTC.

This clonotype came up a few times. V and J are TRBV27 and TRBJ2-1; 8 nucleotides agree with TRBD2. Per germline, CDR1 MNHEY and CDR2 SMNVEV (reference sequence). V was clipped by 4 bases and J by 7 bases; unmatched bases: 6. This CDR3 is built from 14 residues. The CDR3 region is CASSYREGHNEQFF. CDR3 DNA: TGTGCCAGCAGTTACCGGGAGGGCCATAATGAGCAGTTCTTC.

This clonotype was observed a few times. The chain joins TRBV12-3 or TRBV12-4 to TRBJ2-4, with D maybe TRBD1 (6 bases). This CDR3 is built from 16 residues. Trimming shortened V by 3 bases and J by 0 bases, and 12 bases separated the two germline ends. CDR3 protein: CASSLGETGAKNIQYF. CDR3 DNA sequence: TGTGCCAGCAGTTTGGGTGAGACAGGAGCCAAAAACATTCAGTACTTC.

The chain is built from TRBV5-1 and TRBJ2-1, with D possibly being TRBD2 (5 bases). V lost 0 bases, J lost 4 bases, and 14 bases lay in between. The germline CDR1 and CDR2 sequences are SGHRS and YFSETQ. There are 16 residues in the CDR3. In DNA, the CDR3 is TGCGCCAGCAGCTTGGCGATAAGCGGAGCTTACAATGAGCAGTTCTTC. This encodes CASSLAISGAYNEQFF.

The genes are TRBV29-1 and TRBJ2-5; D remains unclear. CDR3 length: 10 amino acids. Germline V gene data show CDR1 as SQVTM and CDR2 as ANQGSEA. The V gene lost 3 bases and the J gene lost 9 bases, with 8 bases spanning the gap. In DNA form, the CDR3 reads TGCAGCGTTGAGGGGTTTCCCCAGTACTTC. It yields the protein CSVEGFPQYF.

This clonotype was found a few times. This chain joins TRBV9 and TRBJ2-1; tentatively, D is TRBD1 (6 bases). Germline values: CDR1 SGDLS, CDR2 YYNGEE. This CDR3 contains 13 residues. V lost 4 bases, J lost 8 bases, and 13 bases lay in between. CDR3 protein: CASSHPGVHEQFF. CDR3 nucleotides: TGTGCCAGCAGCCACCCAGGGGTCCATGAGCAGTTCTTC.

V is TRBV10-1 and J is TRBJ2-1; 13 bases map to TRBD2. J was trimmed by 7 bases and V by 0 bases; bases with no gene match: 3. The CDR3 is 16 amino acids. Germline CDR1 WNHNN, CDR2 SYGVQD (reference sequence). The CDR3 DNA reads TGCGCCAGCAGTGAGTCGGGACTAGCGGGACAGAATGAGCAGTTCTTC. This gives the protein CASSESGLAGQNEQFF.

The rearrangement links TRBV7-2 to TRBJ1-2; no firm D call. V was trimmed by 3 bases and J by 4 bases, leaving 21 bases between them. This CDR3 spans 17 amino acids. CDR1 SGHTA and CDR2 FQGNSA come from the germline V gene. Here the CDR3 DNA reads TGTGCCAGCAGCTTGGCGGTTGGTGGGCTGGGAATCTATGGCTACACCTTC. Its protein is CASSLAVGGLGIYGYTF.

In its sample, this clonotype was seen a few times. At one boundary the junction diverges from the germline segment, which might be a read error. This chain links TRBV19 with TRBJ2-4; D uncertain. Germline V CDR1 and CDR2: LNHDA, SQIVND (reference sequence). The CDR3 spans 16 residues. CDR3 in amino acids: CASSIGIFTAKNIQYF. The CDR3 DNA reads as TGTGCCAGTAGCATAGGGATATTCACAGCCAAAAACATTCAGTACTTC.

The rearrangement joins TRBV7-2 to TRBJ1-2, with a weak D call TRBD1 (6 bases). V was cut by 4 bases and J by 4 bases, with 13 bases left in between. CDR1 SGHTA and CDR2 FQGNSA come from the germline V gene. The CDR3 loop spans 14 amino acids. CDR3 DNA: TGTGCCAGCAGCTCAAAGGCGGGGGCCTATGGCTACACCTTC. This encodes CASSSKAGAYGYTF. The full variable domain, completed using reference TRBV7-2 and TRBJ1-2, is GAGVSQSPSNKVTEKGKDVELRCDPISGHTALYWYRQSLGQGLEFLIYFQGNSAPDKSGLPSDRFSAERTGGSVSTLTIQRTQQEDSAVYLCASSSKAGAYGYTFGSGTRLTVV.

This clonotype has only a few counts. CDR3 loop: CASSQDRGTGKETQYF. The CDR3, as DNA: TGCGCCAGCAGCCAAGATAGGGGGACAGGGAAAGAGACCCAGTACTTC. V is TRBV4-3 and J is TRBJ2-5, with 9 bases lining up with TRBD1. J was trimmed by 3 bases and V by 0 bases; bases with no gene match: 5. CDR1 and CDR2 (germline): LGHNA, YSLEER. The CDR3 runs to 16 residues.

This clonotype was detected only a few times. CDR3 protein: CASSSGQENSPLHF. CDR3 in DNA: TGTGCCAGCAGCTCCGGACAGGAAAATTCACCCCTCCACTTT. The chain has TRBV7-9 and TRBJ1-6; 7 bases line up with TRBD1. CDR3 length: 14 amino acids. Unmatched junction bases numbered 4, after V lost 4 bases and J lost 7 bases. In germline, CDR1 is SEHNR, CDR2 FQNEAQ (reference sequence).

The chain couples TRBV10-3 to TRBJ1-5; TRBD1 matches 7 bases. Per the germline V gene, CDR1 is ENHRY and CDR2 is SYGVKD. The CDR3 extends over 14 amino acids. V lost 3 bases and J lost 7; bases outside the gene matches: 6. In DNA, the CDR3 is TGTGCCATCAGTGATACAGGGGTAAGGCAGCCCCAGCATTTT. Translating it yields CAISDTGVRQPQHF.

The chain joins TRBV14 to TRBJ2-1; 8 bases align to TRBD1. Germline V gene lookup returns CDR1 SGHDN and CDR2 FVKESK. J lost 5 bases, V lost 6 bases, and 12 bases had no gene match. CDR3 length: 16 residues. The CDR3 protein is CASSRQGWYLNNEQFF. The CDR3 region has the DNA TGTGCCAGCAGTAGACAGGGGTGGTACCTCAACAATGAGCAGTTCTTC.

The chain recombines TRBV7-9 with TRBJ2-4, with D hard to call. The CDR3 is made up of 15 amino acids. In germline, CDR1 is SEHNR, CDR2 FQNEAQ (reference sequence). Trimming removed 2 bases at V and 2 bases at J, with 10 bases between. CDR3: CASSLYQTTKNIQYF. CDR3 nucleotide sequence: TGTGCCAGCAGCTTATACCAGACAACCAAAAACATTCAGTACTTC.

This rearrangement joins TRBV10-3 to TRBJ2-1, with 8 bases identical to TRBD1. Per germline, CDR1 ENHRY and CDR2 SYGVKD. The V gene end was trimmed by 8 bases and the J gene end by 5 bases; junction bases not matched to a gene: 11. The CDR3 covers 15 residues. Here the CDR3 reads CAIGKTGELHNEQFF. The CDR3 DNA is TGTGCCATCGGAAAGACAGGGGAGTTACACAATGAGCAGTTCTTC.

This clonotype is a singleton in its sample. The V call is TRBV6-1, the J call TRBJ2-7; 9 bases are a match to TRBD1. Trimming at V came to 6 bases and at J to 5 bases, leaving 11 bases not matched to a gene. This CDR3 comprises 15 residues. Germline CDR1 MNHNS, CDR2 SASEGT. CDR3 sequence: CASRVTGTGMNEQYF. In nucleotides, the CDR3 is TGTGCCAGCAGAGTAACCGGGACAGGGATGAACGAGCAGTACTTC.

The V and J genes are TRBV9 and TRBJ1-3; D gene ambiguous. The CDR3 loop spans 17 amino acids. Trimming took 4 bases from V and 0 from J, leaving 17 bases between them. Germline V gene lookup returns CDR1 SGDLS and CDR2 YYNGEE. The CDR3 protein is CASSLDPIPPSGNTIYF. Written as DNA, the CDR3 is TGTGCCAGCAGCTTGGACCCTATACCCCCCTCTGGAAACACCATATATTTT.

The sample holds a few counts of this clonotype. The V call is TRBV19, the J call TRBJ1-5; 10 bases fit TRBD1. This CDR3 is 17 amino acids long. With 2 bases clipped from V and 7 bases from J, the junction kept 11 bases outside the gene matches. Germline assignment: CDR1 LNHDA and CDR2 SQIVND (reference sequence). CDR3 sequence reads: CASSISPDRGIGQPQHF. In nucleotides, the CDR3 is TGTGCCAGTAGTATATCCCCGGACAGGGGGATAGGACAGCCCCAGCATTTT. The whole variable domain, filled in from reference TRBV19 and TRBJ1-5, reads DGGITQSPKYLFRKEGQNVTLSCEQNLNHDAMYWYRQDPGQGLRLIYYSQIVNDFQKGDIAEGYSVSREKKESFPLTVTSAQKNPTAFYLCASSISPDRGIGQPQHFGDGTRLSIL.

This clonotype was detected many times. The chain employs TRBV20-1 and TRBJ1-1, with 11 bases identical to TRBD1. After removal of 6 bases from V and 6 bases from J, the junction contained 6 bases not matched to a gene. The CDR3 has 13 residues. Germline V lookup: CDR1 DFQATT, CDR2 SNEGSKA (reference sequence). The CDR3 is CSAKDRGRAEAFF. The CDR3 nucleotides read TGCAGTGCGAAGGACAGGGGGCGGGCTGAAGCTTTCTTT.

This clonotype showed up just a few times. The rearrangement joins TRBV20-1 to TRBJ1-5, with D uncertain. The CDR3 is 15 amino acids. V lost 3 bases and J 0 bases, leaving 12 bases between the germline ends. CDR1 is DFQATT and CDR2 is SNEGSKA in the germline V gene (reference sequence). The DNA for the CDR3 is TGCAGTGCTAGTATTAAGCCAAATAGCAATCAGCCCCAGCATTTT. It encodes CSASIKPNSNQPQHF.

CDR3 sequence: CASSKGTSGYNEQFF. The CDR3 DNA is TGCGCCAGCAGCAAAGGGACTAGCGGTTACAATGAGCAGTTCTTC. The V gene is TRBV5-1, the J gene TRBJ2-1; 11 bases line up with TRBD2. CDR3 size: 15 residues. J gave up 4 bases and V 4 bases, and 4 bases lay outside the gene matches. Looked up from germline, CDR1 is SGHRS and CDR2 is YFSETQ.

The V and J genes are TRBV28 and TRBJ2-3; no clear D gene. Germline CDR1 is MDHEN and CDR2 is SYDVKM. The CDR3 totals 16 residues. The V gene lost 5 bases and the J gene lost 2 bases, with 17 bases spanning the gap. In DNA form, the CDR3 reads TGTGCCAGCAGTCCCATTCCGCCCCTGGCCACAGATACGCAGTATTTT. It specifies CASSPIPPLATDTQYF.

This clonotype occurred a few times. The chain couples TRBV12-3 or TRBV12-4 to TRBJ1-5; D uncertain. The CDR3 spans 14 residues. Trimming removed 3 bases at V and 4 bases at J, with 10 bases between. CDR3 loop: CASSFQDGNQPQHF. The DNA for the CDR3 is TGTGCCAGCAGTTTTCAGGACGGGAATCAGCCCCAGCATTTT.

The chain employs TRBV5-1 and TRBJ2-1; 9 bases map to TRBD2. Germline V gene lookup returns CDR1 SGHRS and CDR2 YFSETQ. Germline trimming cut 2 bases from V and 8 bases from J; bases unmatched to any gene: 11. The CDR3 is made up of 16 amino acids. The CDR3 region is CASSFGSGSPGDEQFF. CDR3 nucleotides: TGCGCCAGCAGCTTTGGTAGCGGGAGCCCAGGCGATGAGCAGTTCTTC.

At least ten counts were recorded for this clonotype. The chain links TRBV7-2 to TRBJ1-1; 7 nucleotides match TRBD1. V dropped 1 base and J dropped 1; count of bases not matched to a gene: 3. Germline CDR1 SGHTA, CDR2 FQGNSA. CDR3 size: 15 residues. This chain's CDR3 is CASSLGPGGNTEAFF. The CDR3 DNA follows: TGTGCCAGCAGCTTAGGACCAGGGGGGAACACTGAAGCTTTCTTT.

This clonotype was seen only a few times. This sequence joins TRBV7-9 and TRBJ2-1; the D is unclear. Trimming stripped 5 bases from V and 0 bases from J, with 8 bases between. CDR3 size: 14 residues. Germline values: CDR1 SEHNR, CDR2 FQNEAQ (reference sequence). CDR3 amino acids: CASSPLSSYNEQFF. The CDR3 bases are TGTGCCAGCAGCCCCCTGAGCTCCTACAATGAGCAGTTCTTC.

This clonotype was recorded a few times. The chain uses TRBV29-1 and TRBJ2-7, with D tentatively TRBD1 (7 bases). This CDR3 comprises 13 residues. From germline, CDR1 is SQVTM and CDR2 ANQGSEA. The V and J ends lost 2 bases and 9 bases respectively, with 17 bases between them. The DNA of the CDR3 is TGCAGCGTTGAACCCGGACAGGAGGGTGGGCAGTACTTC. This translates into CSVEPGQEGGQYF.